This TCR beta chain was captured in a study of tumor T cells in aggressive B-cell lymphoma. The method was immunoSEQ multiplex PCR; TCRdb's version includes in-frame clones alone and lacks a portion of them. There are some 7,800 clones in the sample; around 86% occur only once, and over 2.5% lies in the top ten. The V and J ends lost 4 bases and 0 bases respectively, with 16 bases between them. The CDR3 extends over 16 amino acids. In germline, CDR1 is SGHRS, CDR2 YFSETQ. Sequencing was performed on tumor tissue. The chain couples TRBV5-1 to TRBJ1-1; TRBD1 is a possible D gene (5 bases). This receptor was obtained from an adult with diffuse large B cell lymphoma. In DNA, the CDR3 is TGCGCCAGCAGCCCCTGGGGGGAGTCGATGAACACTGAAGCTTTCTTT. It encodes CASSPWGESMNTEAFF.